The next 28 T cell receptor beta chains were all read from a single sample in a study of T cell changes during pregnancy in multiple sclerosis. Clones were read by immunoSEQ multiplex PCR, and TCRdb kept only the in-frame ones, dropping some. In the table there are about 70,000 clones, more than 90% of which are singletons. The specimen comprised peripheral blood, sampled in the first trimester of pregnancy. The receptors here all came from a female donor with multiple sclerosis, enrolled in a pregnancy study.

This clone appeared once. CDR3 nucleotide sequence: TGTGCCAGCAGCTATCATGCAACTAATGAAAAACTGTTTTTT. This sequence encodes CASSYHATNEKLFF. This rearrangement joins TRBV28 to TRBJ1-4; D is uncertain. V lost 6 bases and J 0 bases, leaving 8 bases between the germline ends. The germline CDR1 and CDR2 sequences are MDHEN and SYDVKM. The CDR3 runs to 14 residues.

CDR3 sequence reads: CASSQMDRGFTEAFF. CDR3 DNA sequence: TGTGCCAGCTCACAGATGGACAGGGGATTTACTGAAGCTTTCTTT. The chain has TRBV18 and TRBJ1-1; 9 bases map to TRBD1. CDR1 and CDR2 from the germline V gene are KGHSH and LQKENI. Germline trimming cut 4 bases from V and 5 bases from J; bases unmatched to any gene: 8. The CDR3 extends over 15 amino acids.

The J gene is TRBJ2-2, the V gene TRBV7-8; tentative D call: TRBD1 (6 bases). V was trimmed by 5 bases and J by 0 bases, leaving 16 bases between them. Germline assignment: CDR1 SGHVS and CDR2 FQNEAQ. CDR3 length: 17 residues. The CDR3 is CASSQPGWTANTGELFF. In DNA form, the CDR3 reads TGTGCCAGCAGCCAGCCGGGGTGGACAGCGAACACCGGGGAGCTGTTTTTT.

J is TRBJ2-1 and V is TRBV7-8; TRBD2 matches at 9 bases. The junction had 18 bases not matched to a gene; V was cut back by 4 bases and J by 2 bases. This CDR3 has 20 amino acids. Germline V gene sequence: CDR1 SGHVS, CDR2 FQNEAQ. CDR3 amino acids: CASSSQGLAHRPLPYNEQFF. The CDR3 nucleotides are TGTGCCAGCAGCTCCCAGGGACTAGCCCACCGTCCTCTCCCCTACAATGAGCAGTTCTTC.

This clone was seen more than once but under ten times. The V gene is TRBV5-1, the J gene TRBJ1-2, with 7 bases that match TRBD1. The germline V gene encodes CDR1 SGHRS and CDR2 YFSETQ. V gave up 5 bases and J gave up 0 bases; unmatched junction bases: 7. The CDR3 sequence is 15 residues long. CDR3 sequence reads: CASRIGDSTNYGYTF. In DNA form, the CDR3 reads TGCGCCAGCAGGATAGGGGACAGTACTAACTATGGCTACACCTTC.

This clone was seen a handful of times. The V and J genes are TRBV29-1 and TRBJ1-1, with 9 bases that match TRBD1. The trim removed 6 bases at V and 0 bases at J, leaving 11 bases unmatched. The CDR3 has 16 residues. In germline, CDR1 is SQVTM, CDR2 ANQGSEA. This CDR3 is CSVVYRDRVMNTEAFF. The DNA of the CDR3 is TGCAGCGTAGTATATCGGGACAGGGTTATGAACACTGAAGCTTTCTTT.

This clone was picked up one time. Written as DNA, the CDR3 is TGTGCCAGCAGTGAATGGGGACTAGCGGGAGGGTACAATGAGCAGTTCTTC. It yields the protein CASSEWGLAGGYNEQFF. The rearrangement uses TRBV6-1 and TRBJ2-1, with TRBD2 matching 16 bases. There are 17 residues in the CDR3. CDR1 is MNHNS and CDR2 is SASEGT in the germline V gene. Trimming removed 2 bases from V and 4 bases from J; junction bases left unmatched: 2.

This clone was found once. The chain joins TRBV30 to TRBJ1-1; the match to TRBD1 covers 10 bases. The CDR3 is 17 residues long. V lost 2 bases and J lost 3; bases outside the gene matches: 12. The germline V gene encodes CDR1 GTSNPN and CDR2 SVGIG (reference sequence). This chain's CDR3 is CAWSIGATGQGYTEAFF. For the CDR3, the DNA is TGTGCCTGGAGTATAGGGGCTACGGGACAGGGGTACACTGAAGCTTTCTTT.

The chain couples TRBV7-9 to TRBJ1-6; 12 nucleotides match TRBD1. V lost 0 bases, J lost 11 bases, and 11 bases stayed unmatched. The germline V gene encodes CDR1 SEHNR and CDR2 FQNEAQ (reference sequence). The length of the CDR3 is 18 residues. CDR3 amino acids: CASSLAGTGGIARAPLHF. The CDR3 DNA reads TGTGCCAGCAGCTTAGCGGGGACAGGGGGCATAGCTAGAGCACCCCTCCACTTT.

The chain is built from TRBV18 and TRBJ1-1, with 7 bases fitting TRBD1. Germline values: CDR1 KGHSH, CDR2 LQKENI. With 6 bases clipped from V and 4 bases from J, the junction kept 5 bases outside the gene matches. The CDR3 covers 13 residues. Here the CDR3 reads CASSIDRATEAFF. The CDR3 region has the DNA TGTGCCAGCTCTATCGACAGGGCCACTGAAGCTTTCTTT.

The rearrangement uses TRBV2 and TRBJ1-5; D is possibly TRBD1 (5 bases). Trimming left V 4 bases short and J 9 bases short, with 16 bases between. CDR1 is SNHLY and CDR2 is FYNNEI in the germline V gene. The CDR3 extends over 14 amino acids. CDR3 DNA: TGTGCCAGCAGTGTCGGGCCAGTGCAGGGGCCCCAGCATTTT. Translating it yields CASSVGPVQGPQHF.

The rearrangement uses TRBV5-1 and TRBJ2-3; tentative D call: TRBD1 (5 bases). Germline CDR1 reads SGHRS; CDR2 reads YFSETQ. This CDR3 contains 15 residues. The ends were cut back, 3 bases at V and 2 bases at J, with 13 bases in the middle. For the CDR3, the DNA is TGCGCCAGCAGCTATCCCAGGGAACCCACAGATACGCAGTATTTT. Its protein is CASSYPREPTDTQYF. Full variable domain (outside the CDR3, taken from reference TRBV5-1 and TRBJ2-3): KAGVTQTPRYLIKTRGQQVTLSCSPISGHRSVSWYQQTPGQGLQFLFEYFSETQRNKGNFPGRFSGRQFSNSRSEMNVSTLELGDSALYLCASSYPREPTDTQYFGPGTRLTVL.

The chain is built from TRBV27 and TRBJ1-2, with TRBD1 matching 8 bases. The CDR3 extends over 15 amino acids. J gave up 6 bases and V 4 bases, and 10 bases lay outside the gene matches. Germline V gene lookup returns CDR1 MNHEY and CDR2 SMNVEV (reference sequence). CDR3 sequence: CASSSSPRGRDGYTF. The CDR3 DNA follows: TGTGCCAGCAGTTCGTCTCCCAGGGGGCGAGATGGCTACACCTTC.

In regard to this clone: An end of the junction differs from the germline gene, which may be a read error. V usage is TRBV5-1 and J usage is TRBJ1-2; tentatively, D is TRBD1 (6 bases). The CDR3 extends over 15 amino acids. Germline CDR1 is SGHRS and CDR2 is YFSETQ. The CDR3 DNA follows: TGCGCCAGCAGCTTGAAAGGACAGACAGGAGATGGCTGCACCTTC. Encoded protein: CASSLKGQTGDGCTF.

This rearrangement joins TRBV28 to TRBJ1-5; D perhaps matches TRBD1 (6 bases). V was cut by 5 bases and J by 9 bases, with 26 bases left in between. Germline values: CDR1 MDHEN, CDR2 SYDVKM. The CDR3 length is 17 residues. CDR3 nucleotides: TGTGCCAGCAGTGATAGGCGATTGAACAGGGTAGAGGTGCCCCAGCATTTT. Residues: CASSDRRLNRVEVPQHF.

The V call is TRBV19, the J call TRBJ1-3; a weak D match, TRBD1 (6 bases). The germline gives CDR1 LNHDA, CDR2 SQIVND (reference sequence). This CDR3 has 15 residues. Trimming removed 7 bases at V and 0 bases at J, with 13 bases between. CDR3 nucleotides: TGTGCCAGTACACAACAGGGCCGCTCTGGAAACACCATATATTTT. Translated, it gives CASTQQGRSGNTIYF.

The chain couples TRBV15 to TRBJ2-7; TRBD1 might be the D (5 bases). The CDR3 length is 13 residues. V was shortened by 0 bases and J by 5 bases, with 8 bases between the two germline ends. Germline V lookup: CDR1 LNHNV, CDR2 YYDKDF (reference sequence). CDR3 residues: CATSRDRAHEQYF. CDR3 bases: TGTGCCACCAGCAGAGACAGGGCCCACGAGCAGTACTTC.

The rearrangement uses TRBV10-3 and TRBJ1-1, with D possibly matching TRBD1 (6 bases). This CDR3 has 13 amino acids. CDR1 ENHRY and CDR2 SYGVKD come from the germline V gene. The V and J ends lost 4 bases and 1 base respectively, with 7 bases between them. The CDR3 DNA follows: TGTGCCATCAGTGTCAGGGGGAACACTGAAGCTTTCTTT. Its translation: CAISVRGNTEAFF.

This clone was seen a few times. This rearrangement joins TRBV5-1 to TRBJ1-1; no clear D gene. V lost 5 bases to trimming and J lost 1 base, with 12 bases between them. Germline V CDR1 and CDR2: SGHRS, YFSETQ. The CDR3 contains 14 residues. The CDR3 DNA reads TGCGCCAGCAGTGAGTCAGGAGGGAACACTGAAGCTTTCTTT. It encodes CASSESGGNTEAFF.

The V call is TRBV7-8, the J call TRBJ2-7, with TRBD1 matching over 8 bases. The CDR3 contains 15 residues. From germline, CDR1 is SGHVS and CDR2 FQNEAQ. V trimming: 5 bases; J trimming: 1 base; junction bases outside the gene matches: 7. CDR3 sequence reads: CASSSWGTGSYEQYF. CDR3 DNA: TGTGCCAGCAGCAGCTGGGGGACAGGATCCTACGAGCAGTACTTC.

V usage is TRBV4-1 and J usage is TRBJ2-7; 8 nucleotides agree with TRBD1. CDR1 is MGHRA and CDR2 is YSYEKL in the germline V gene. The CDR3 has 15 amino acids. The trim removed 4 bases at V and 1 base at J, leaving 6 bases unmatched. The CDR3 spells CASSLTGEGSYEQYF. The CDR3 region has the DNA TGCGCCAGCAGCCTGACAGGGGAAGGGTCCTACGAGCAGTACTTC.

This chain joins TRBV29-1 and TRBJ2-3; 8 nucleotides line up with TRBD1. There are 15 residues in the CDR3. Germline CDR1 reads SQVTM; CDR2 reads ANQGSEA. After removal of 6 bases from V and 1 base from J, the junction contained 9 bases not matched to a gene. The CDR3 nucleotides are TGCAGCGTCCAGGACAGGGAGAGGGGCACAGATACGCAGTATTTT. Its protein product is CSVQDRERGTDTQYF.

This clone has ten or more counts. The rearrangement joins TRBV10-3 to TRBJ1-2; TRBD1 matches 7 bases. CDR3 length equals 13 residues. V dropped 5 bases and J dropped 2; count of bases not matched to a gene: 2. The V gene's germline CDR1 is ENHRY and CDR2 SYGVKD. The CDR3 sequence: CAISSDRNYGYTF. The CDR3 bases are TGTGCCATCAGTTCGGACAGGAACTATGGCTACACCTTC.

V gene TRBV27 combines with J gene TRBJ1-5, with D possibly being TRBD1 (6 bases). CDR1 and CDR2 from the germline V gene are MNHEY and SMNVEV (reference sequence). The CDR3 consists of 15 residues. Trimming cost V 2 bases and J 1 base, with 9 bases left between them. CDR3 loop: CASSLRGGSNQPQHF. The CDR3 nucleotides read TGTGCCAGCAGTTTAAGGGGGGGCAGCAATCAGCCCCAGCATTTT.

The chain has TRBV10-2 and TRBJ2-7, with 7 bases identical to TRBD1. V lost 6 bases to trimming and J lost 3 bases; unmatched junction nucleotides: 8. Germline-derived CDR1 and CDR2 are WSHSY and SAAADI. This CDR3 spans 14 amino acids. The CDR3 reads CASSPDRSSYEQYF. In DNA form, the CDR3 reads TGCGCCAGCAGCCCGGACAGGTCGAGCTACGAGCAGTACTTC.

The chain carries TRBV19 and TRBJ1-3; no firm D call. Germline CDR1 is LNHDA and CDR2 is SQIVND (reference sequence). The CDR3 loop spans 14 amino acids. V shed 8 bases and J shed 3 bases, with 14 bases lying between them. This CDR3 reads CASRLLRVGNTIYF. CDR3 DNA sequence: TGTGCCAGTCGCCTACTCCGAGTTGGAAACACCATATATTTT.

V gene TRBV7-9 combines with J gene TRBJ1-1; a possible D gene is TRBD1 (5 bases). The germline gives CDR1 SEHNR, CDR2 FQNEAQ (reference sequence). Trimming cost V 5 bases and J 0 bases, with 13 bases left between them. The CDR3 sequence is 15 residues long. CDR3 region: CASSESPGVNTEAFF. Here the CDR3 DNA reads TGTGCCAGCAGCGAAAGTCCGGGGGTGAACACTGAAGCTTTCTTT.

CDR3 bases: TGCGCCAGCAGCCCCGACAGCCTGAACACTGAAGCTTTCTTT. Protein product: CASSPDSLNTEAFF. This chain connects TRBV5-1 to TRBJ1-1, with D perhaps TRBD1 (5 bases). V shed 4 bases and J shed 0 bases, with 10 bases lying between them. CDR1 SGHRS and CDR2 YFSETQ come from the germline V gene. The CDR3 is 14 residues long.